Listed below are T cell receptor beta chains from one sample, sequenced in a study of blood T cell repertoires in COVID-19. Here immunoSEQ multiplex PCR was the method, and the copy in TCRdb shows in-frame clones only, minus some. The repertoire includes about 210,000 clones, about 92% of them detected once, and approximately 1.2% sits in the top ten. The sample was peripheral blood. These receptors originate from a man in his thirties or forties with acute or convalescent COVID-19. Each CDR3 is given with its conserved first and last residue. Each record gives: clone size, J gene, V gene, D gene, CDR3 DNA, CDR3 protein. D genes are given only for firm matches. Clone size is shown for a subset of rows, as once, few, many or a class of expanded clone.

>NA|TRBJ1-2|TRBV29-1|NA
TGCAGCGTTGACTCTGTGACCCCGGGACTCTCAACGGGGGGCTACACCTTC
CSVDSVTPGLSTGGYTF
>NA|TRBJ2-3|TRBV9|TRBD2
TGTGCCAGCAGCGTTGGGAGGGCGATTGCAGATACGCAGTATTTT
CASSVGRAIADTQYF
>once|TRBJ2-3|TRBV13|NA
TGTGCCAGCGTTTATAGCGCCACAGATACGCAGTATTTT
CASVYSATDTQYF
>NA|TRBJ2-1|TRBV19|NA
TGTGCCAGTAGTATCCAACCCGTACTATTCTACAATGAGCAGTTCTTC
CASSIQPVLFYNEQFF
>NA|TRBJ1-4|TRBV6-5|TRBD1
TGTGCCAGCAGACCGGGACAGTCCCGTGAAAAACTGTTTTTT
CASRPGQSREKLFF
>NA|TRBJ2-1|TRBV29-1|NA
TGCAGCGGCAATCAGGTGGGGGGCAATGAGCAGTTCTTC
CSGNQVGGNEQFF
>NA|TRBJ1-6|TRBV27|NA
TGTGCCAGCAGTTTTAACAGGGCCATTTCTCCCCTCCACTTT
CASSFNRAISPLHF
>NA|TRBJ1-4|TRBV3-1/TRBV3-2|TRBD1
TGTGCCAGCAGCCCCTACAGGGGGACTTGGGAAAAACTGTTTTTT
CASSPYRGTWEKLFF
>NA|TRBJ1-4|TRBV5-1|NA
TGCGCCAGCAGCCAACTGGCAACTAATGAAAAACTGTTTTTT
CASSQLATNEKLFF
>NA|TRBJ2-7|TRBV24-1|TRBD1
TGTGCCACCAGTGACCCCGGGACAGGGAACGAGCAGTACTTC
CATSDPGTGNEQYF
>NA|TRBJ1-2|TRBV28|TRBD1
TGTGCCAGCAGTTTGTACGCACAGGGGGCGGGTGGCTACACCTTC
CASSLYAQGAGGYTF
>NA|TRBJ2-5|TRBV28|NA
TGTGCCAGCAGTTTATCAGGCAATCTCCAAGAGACCCAGTACTTC
CASSLSGNLQETQYF
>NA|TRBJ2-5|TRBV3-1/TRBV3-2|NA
TGTGCCAGCAGCCGGGGCGAAGAGACCCAGTACTTC
CASSRGEETQYF
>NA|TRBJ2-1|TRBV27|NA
TGTGCCACCTTCGGGAATGAGCAGTTCTTC
CATFGNEQFF
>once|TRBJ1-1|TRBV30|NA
TGTGCCCACAAGGTCAGGGGTACTGAAGCTTTCTTT
CAHKVRGTEAFF
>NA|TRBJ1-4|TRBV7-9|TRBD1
TGTGCCAGCAGCTTTGGTGGGACAGGGGGTGAAAAACTGTTTTTT
CASSFGGTGGEKLFF
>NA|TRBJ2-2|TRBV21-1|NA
TGTGCCAGCAGCAAATTCAAGACAGGGGGAATCGGGGAGCTGTTTTTT
CASSKFKTGGIGELFF
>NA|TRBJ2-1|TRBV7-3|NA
TGTGCCAGCAGCTTAAAGCGCGGGGCGATCGGTTCCTACAATGAGCAGTTCTTC
CASSLKRGAIGSYNEQFF
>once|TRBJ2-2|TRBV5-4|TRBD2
TGTGCCAGCAGCCCCCAAAGCGGGATGAACACCGGGGAGCTGTTTTTT
CASSPQSGMNTGELFF
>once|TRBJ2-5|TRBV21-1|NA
TGTGCCAGCAGCAAAAAATTGGCGGGGGGGCCTAGAGAGACCCAGTACTTC
CASSKKLAGGPRETQYF
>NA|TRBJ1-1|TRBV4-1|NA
TGCGCCAGCAGCCAAGGTACAGAAAACACTGAAGCTTTCTTT
CASSQGTENTEAFF
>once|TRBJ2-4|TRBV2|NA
TGTGCCAGCAGCGGACACGACATAGCAAAGAAAAACATTCAGTACTTC
CASSGHDIAKKNIQYF
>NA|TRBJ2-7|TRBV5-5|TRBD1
TGTGCCAGCAGCTTCCCCCGGACAGGGACTGGCGAGCAGTACTTC
CASSFPRTGTGEQYF
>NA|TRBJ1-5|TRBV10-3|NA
TGTGCCATCAGTGAGGAAGGAGGGAATCAGCCCCAGCATTTT
CAISEEGGNQPQHF
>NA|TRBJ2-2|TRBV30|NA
TGTGCCTGGGATATTACAGGGTTAGGAGCCGGGGAGCTGTTTTTT
CAWDITGLGAGELFF
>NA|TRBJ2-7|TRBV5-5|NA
TGTGCCAGCAGCCTTGAGGACAGCTACGAGCAGTACTTC
CASSLEDSYEQYF
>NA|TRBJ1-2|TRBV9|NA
TGTGCCAGCAGCCCCCCCCCGAGCCAAAGGGACACAACTTATGGCTACACCTTC
CASSPPPSQRDTTYGYTF
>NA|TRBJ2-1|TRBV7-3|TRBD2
TGTGCCAGCAGCTGGGGTAGCGGGAGCTACAATGAGCAGTTCTTC
CASSWGSGSYNEQFF
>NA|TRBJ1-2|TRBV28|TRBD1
TGTGCCAGCAGCAGGACAGGGAGAAACTATGGCTACACCTTC
CASSRTGRNYGYTF
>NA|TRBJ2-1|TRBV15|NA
TGTGCCACCAGCAGAGTTCCAGCGGCGGTCTCCTACAATGAGCAGTTCTTC
CATSRVPAAVSYNEQFF
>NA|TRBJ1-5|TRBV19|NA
TGTGCCAGTACCACGGGGGGGGTACGCAATCAGCCCCAGCATTTT
CASTTGGVRNQPQHF
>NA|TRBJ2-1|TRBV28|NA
TGTGCCAGCAGACTTACCGCGGATCCTGATCATGAGCAGTTCTTC
CASRLTADPDHEQFF
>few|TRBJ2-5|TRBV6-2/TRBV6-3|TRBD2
TGTGCCAGCAGCCCTGGGGGTCTAGCGGGGGCCCAGGGGGAGACCCAGTACTTC
CASSPGGLAGAQGETQYF
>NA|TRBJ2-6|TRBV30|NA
TGTGCCTGGAGTGCCCGGGTTTCTGGGGCCAACGTCCTGACTTTC
CAWSARVSGANVLTF
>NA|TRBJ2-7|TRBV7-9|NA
TGTGCCAGCAGCTTGGCGGGGGCGGGCGAGCAGTACTTC
CASSLAGAGEQYF
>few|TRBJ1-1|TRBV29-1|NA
TGCAGCGAACAGCTATTCATGAACACTGAAGCTTTCTTT
CSEQLFMNTEAFF
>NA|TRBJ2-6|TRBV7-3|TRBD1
TGTGCCAGCAGCTTTACAGGGGGCCCCAACGTCCTGACTTTC
CASSFTGGPNVLTF
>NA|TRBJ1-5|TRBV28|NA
TGTGCCAGCACGCTCGGACTGGCCAATCAGCCCCAGCATTTT
CASTLGLANQPQHF
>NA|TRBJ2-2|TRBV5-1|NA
TGCGCCAGCACGGTAACCAACGGGGAGCTGTTTTTT
CASTVTNGELFF
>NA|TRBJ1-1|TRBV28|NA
TGTGCCAGCAGTGCCCACCAAACAGGAAACACTGAAGCTTTCTTT
CASSAHQTGNTEAFF